This TCR beta chain was obtained from a study of immune heterogeneity within non-small cell lung tumors. The V end lost 3 bases, the J end lost 9 bases, and 9 bases lay between the germline ends. The germline V gene encodes CDR1 KGHSH and CDR2 LQKENI. The CDR3 totals 12 residues. This clonotype is labeled as medium-sized. The antigen remains unidentified. TCR beta CDR3 regions came from multiplex PCR with 32 forward V and 13 reverse J primers. MiXCR was run by TCRdb on the multiplex PCR reads, yielding one entry per CDR3 protein. The repertoire holds 2,500 to 3,500 distinct CDR3 sequences, with approximately 45% as singletons. The template consisted of bulk tumor genomic DNA, with around 600 ng used per sample. Collection of several biopsies per primary tumor, spaced far apart, took place during surgery. Curative operations were performed on patients who had untreated, newly diagnosed non-small cell lung cancer.

Whole-study results and caveats: Most high-frequency T-cell receptor beta clonotypes were specific to a single patient.

The sample taken for sequencing was lung tumor tissue. The chain couples TRBV18 to TRBJ2-1; D not resolved. The sequence was collected from a man aged 60 to 69 with non-small cell lung cancer. CDR3 residues: CASSPTLGEQFF. Written as DNA, the CDR3 is TGTGCCAGCTCACCGACTCTTGGTGAGCAGTTCTTC.